Shown below are 10 T cell receptor beta chains from a single sample sequenced in a study of cytomegalovirus exposure and HLA in healthy donors. Researchers ran the PCR with 60 Vbeta and 13 Jbeta primers. Profiling relied on immunoSEQ multiplex PCR, and the TCRdb table lists in-frame clones only, not all of them. The sample lists approximately 88,000 clones, approximately 80% occurring once. The sequencing sample was made of PBMCs. These receptors all stem from a man between 18 and 29 years old in good health and CMV-seronegative.

The chain employs TRBV19 and TRBJ2-7; D perhaps matches TRBD1 (5 bases). V shed 5 bases and J shed 4 bases, with 12 bases lying between them. The CDR3 spans 13 residues. Germline V CDR1 and CDR2: LNHDA, SQIVND (reference sequence). The CDR3 loop is CASSHGHEYEQYF. The CDR3 coding sequence is TGTGCCAGTAGTCATGGACACGAGTACGAGCAGTACTTC. The variable domain in full, with the rest retrieved from reference TRBV19 and TRBJ2-7, is DGGITQSPKYLFRKEGQNVTLSCEQNLNHDAMYWYRQDPGQGLRLIYYSQIVNDFQKGDIAEGYSVSREKKESFPLTVTSAQKNPTAFYLCASSHGHEYEQYFGPGTRLTVT.

The chain couples TRBV4-1 to TRBJ1-3, with D unresolved. Germline values: CDR1 MGHRA, CDR2 YSYEKL. V lost 3 bases to trimming and J lost 4 bases, with 4 bases between them. The CDR3 is 12 amino acids. CDR3 amino acids: CASSQEGNTIYF. CDR3 in DNA: TGCGCCAGCAGCCAGGAGGGAAACACCATATATTTT.

The rearrangement uses TRBV7-2 and TRBJ1-5, with unresolved D. Germline lookup yields CDR1 SGHTA and CDR2 FQGNSA. The CDR3 totals 12 residues. V shed 5 bases and J shed 9 bases, with 11 bases lying between them. In DNA form, the CDR3 reads TGTGCCAGCAGCCTGGACTTGGGGCCCCAGCATTTT. Residues: CASSLDLGPQHF.

J is TRBJ2-7 and V is TRBV25-1; no definite D call. V lost 8 bases, J lost 0 bases, and 11 bases lay in between. This CDR3 spans 13 amino acids. Germline CDR1 is MGHDK and CDR2 is SYGVNS. DNA for the CDR3: TGTGCCAGCGGCACGGAGAGCTCCTACGAGCAGTACTTC. This gives the protein CASGTESSYEQYF.

This clone occurred once. The genes are TRBV14 and TRBJ2-3; D uncertain. V gave up 6 bases and J gave up 3 bases, with 19 bases separating them. From germline, CDR1 is SGHDN and CDR2 FVKESK. The CDR3 contains 16 residues. The CDR3 protein is CASRTRLEGETDTQYF. The DNA for the CDR3 is TGTGCCAGCAGAACAAGACTTGAAGGTGAGACAGATACGCAGTATTTT.

V usage is TRBV2 and J usage is TRBJ2-7; 8 bases fit TRBD1. The CDR3 length is 15 residues. V dropped 4 bases and J dropped 3; count of bases not matched to a gene: 8. Germline V gives CDR1 SNHLY, CDR2 FYNNEI. CDR3 region: CASSGQGLVDYEQYF. CDR3 sequence (DNA): TGTGCCAGCAGTGGACAGGGGTTGGTCGACTACGAGCAGTACTTC.

This chain connects TRBV5-8 to TRBJ2-5, with 8 bases identical to TRBD2. The J call could be wrong; TRBJ2-7 is a better fit for the DNA end. The CDR3 totals 17 residues. Per germline, CDR1 SGHTS and CDR2 YDEGEE. The CDR3 loop reads CASSPYRLRGEGYEQYF. CDR3 coding DNA: TGTGCCAGCAGCCCCTATAGGTTGCGGGGGGAGGGCTACGAGCAGTACTTC.

This clone was seen a few times. The rearrangement links TRBV27 to TRBJ1-2, with 10 bases matching TRBD1. V was pared by 6 bases and J by 7 bases, with 2 bases of the junction left unmatched. Germline V CDR1 and CDR2: MNHEY, SMNVEV (reference sequence). The CDR3 loop spans 12 amino acids. The CDR3 region is CASRRDRGGYTF. CDR3 DNA: TGTGCCAGCAGGCGGGACAGGGGTGGCTACACCTTC.

The chain recombines TRBV19 with TRBJ2-7, with D possibly being TRBD2 (6 bases). Trimming cost V 3 bases and J 2 bases, with 11 bases left between them. The V gene's germline CDR1 is LNHDA and CDR2 SQIVND (reference sequence). The CDR3 contains 14 residues. For the CDR3, the DNA is TGTGCCAGTAGTATCGGTACGGGGGCCTACGAGCAGTACTTC. Protein sequence: CASSIGTGAYEQYF. Complete variable domain (other parts from reference TRBV19 and TRBJ2-7): DGGITQSPKYLFRKEGQNVTLSCEQNLNHDAMYWYRQDPGQGLRLIYYSQIVNDFQKGDIAEGYSVSREKKESFPLTVTSAQKNPTAFYLCASSIGTGAYEQYFGPGTRLTVT.

The genes are TRBV5-6 and TRBJ2-7; 12 bases fit TRBD1. The CDR3 covers 14 residues. CDR1 is SGHDT and CDR2 is YYEEEE in the germline V gene. The J segment lost 6 bases and the V segment lost 0 bases, leaving 1 base of the junction unmatched. The CDR3 reads CASSLGDRGLEQYF. The CDR3 DNA sequence: TGTGCCAGCAGCTTGGGGGACAGGGGGCTCGAGCAGTACTTC.